This T cell receptor (beta chain) was captured in a study of T cell repertoires in aging, cancer and after chemotherapy. Overall study context: Around 8.8 million TCR reads were in the whole dataset. General study findings and limits: Rebound thymic output was suggested by rising median generation probability during chemotherapy in each cancer cohort. Immunological memory after chemotherapy cannot be judged from the repertoire data.

Rearranged V-D-J TRB sequences were amplified with a mixed TRB-A/B primer pool. Each CDR3 protein is one row after TCRdb ran MiXCR on the multiplex PCR reads. The sample includes 2,500 to 3,000 distinct CDR3 sequences, 42% seen only once; the top ten take about 45%. This clonotype was observed a few times. The antigen is unknown. Peripheral blood genomic DNA, not sorted cells or RNA, was the template. The CDR3 has 15 amino acids. CDR1 and CDR2 (germline): SGHRS, YFSETQ. The V end lost 0 bases, the J end lost 0 bases, and 7 bases lay between the germline ends. J is TRBJ2-1 and V is TRBV5-1; D may match TRBD1 or TRBD2 (5 bases each). Material for sequencing was blood. This TCR came from a human donor with a blood cancer. The CDR3 coding sequence is TGCGCCAGCAGCTTGGGGGACCTCTCCTACAATGAGCAGTTCTTC. This gives the protein CASSLGDLSYNEQFF.